This T cell receptor beta chain originates from a study of CD4+ T cells in melanoma. Findings and caveats of the study: Diverse differentiation states were reported for melanoma neoantigen-specific CD4+ T cells. CD8+ T cell, macrophage and B cell function reportedly correlated with neoantigen-specific CD4+ T cells.

Sequencing was performed with immunoSEQ multiplex PCR; in TCRdb, only in-frame clones are kept and a portion is missing. The sample yields roughly 60,000 clones, 60% to 75% seen once. CDR1 is MNHNY and CDR2 is SVGAGI in the germline V gene (reference sequence). Trimming cost V 0 bases and J 0 bases, with 9 bases left between them. This CDR3 is built from 16 residues. As for this clone: Its antigen remains unknown.

The material sequenced was tumor tissue. The rearrangement uses TRBV6-6 and TRBJ2-1; no clear D. The clonotype originates from a human donor with melanoma. As DNA, the CDR3 is TGTGCCAGCAGTTACTCGGCTGTAAGCTCCTACAATGAGCAGTTCTTC. Amino acid sequence: CASSYSAVSSYNEQFF.